At least ten counts were recorded for the clone carrying this TCR beta chain. Its specificity is not known. The record originates from a study of metastatic and nonmetastatic thyroid tumors. Study outcomes and limitations: Relative to benign nodules, malignant thyroid tumors were reportedly characterized by significantly elevated TCR beta diversity in blood and tumor.

TCRdb called clones again from the PCR reads with MiXCR. The table shows 13,000 to 15,000 clones, with around 12% occurring only once. This CDR3 spans 14 amino acids. CDR1 is GTSNPN, CDR2 SVGIG, per germline (reference sequence). V was clipped by 4 bases and J by 3 bases, with 16 bases between them. Thyroid surgery took place with no prior treatment in any patient. The sequencing sample was made of blood. The chain couples TRBV30 to TRBJ2-7, with D unclear. The receptor was derived from a female donor with papillary thyroid cancer or a benign thyroid nodule (not recorded which). Some clones in this sample may be carry-over from other donors' samples. CDR3 protein: CAWIKDLSGYEQYF. CDR3 DNA: TGTGCCTGGATCAAGGACCTGTCGGGCTACGAGCAGTACTTC.